This paragraph reports one T cell receptor (beta chain). This clonotype was recorded a few times. Its antigen is still unknown. No qualities accompany the bases; no much larger clone lies one base away. The treatment or condition tag for this specimen amounts to: approximately 11-day PBMC culture with coronavirus spike peptide pools or control peptides (ViraFEST assay). To expand antigen-specific T cells with peptide pools and then pick out the expanded clonotypes through TCR sequencing, the study relied on the ViraFEST assay. The convalescent patients' positive SARS-CoV-2 PCR tests were from March to December 2020, which was before the Alpha, Beta and Delta variants emerged in the United States. Each well held approximately 2 million PBMCs cultured in IMDM containing about 5% human AB serum and approximately 10 IU/ml IL-2, with 7.5 to 10 ug/ml peptide pools added. On days 3 and 7, half of the culture medium was replaced with fresh IL-2-containing medium. After 10 to 11 days of culture, CD4+ T cells were isolated by negative selection with the EasySep CD4+ T cell isolation kit. Ficoll-Paque Plus gradient centrifugation was used to isolate PBMCs from whole blood, and the isolated PBMCs were then either used fresh or cryopreserved at -140C. Triplicate wells were generally used for each culture condition.

This sample stems from a study of vaccination and CD4 T cells after COVID-19 (dated 2022 in TCRdb). Broadly, across the study: Every convalescent patient had a positive nasal swab PCR test for SARS-CoV-2, with mild disease in 9 or 10 patients and severe disease in one. In about 11 COVID-19 convalescent patients and 4 infection-naive healthy vaccine recipients, the spike-specific CD4+ TCR repertoire before mRNA vaccination was compared with the repertoire after mRNA vaccination. The cultures were stimulated with overlapping spike peptide pools from SARS-CoV-2 and from the common cold coronaviruses HCoV-NL63, HCoV-OC43 and HCoV-229E. The convalescent cohort included six males and four females, with two Hispanic individuals, seven Caucasians, two Asians and one multiracial person. Post-COVID blood samples from convalescent patients were collected a median of approximately 100 days after diagnosis, with a range of roughly 30 to 161 days. Two doses of either the Pfizer-BioNTech BNT162b2 vaccine (n=8) or the Moderna mRNA-1273 vaccine (n=2) were administered to participants. Control cultures used a CEFX viral epitope pool as positive control, an HIV-1 Nef peptide pool as negative control, or no peptide. The time from the second vaccine dose to post-vaccine blood sampling had a median of roughly 79 days and ranged from about 14 to 250 days.

The CDR1 and CDR2 encoded by the germline V gene are MNHNS and SASEGT. The CDR3 covers 15 residues, taking in both the cysteine and the phenylalanine. The only DNA kept is the CDR3, 45 bases in frame from the first base. Unmatched junction bases come to 6, with V trimmed by 5 bases and J by 2 bases. Study-wide conclusions, independent of this receptor: Relatively few convalescent patients were included in the study, and early timepoints after natural infection were not analyzed. Of the vaccine-specific clones in convalescent patients, 304 of 307, or nearly all, reacted only to SARS-CoV-2 spike and did not cross-react with common cold coronaviruses. Although the median number of SARS-CoV-2-reactive clonotypes went up from 20 to 25 after infection to 30 to 45 after vaccination, the increase was not significant. Among the post-vaccine SARS-CoV-2-reactive clones in convalescent patients, a median about 86% showed up only after vaccination, which suggests vaccine-specific priming.

Libraries were constructed by PCR. TCR sequencing of DNA from cultured CD4+ T cells used the Oncomine TCR Beta short-read assay at the Johns Hopkins FTIC core. Genomic DNA was extracted from the cultured CD4+ T cells with the QIAamp micro DNA kit. Oncomine TCR Beta libraries from cultured CD4+ T cells were pooled using unique dual indexes and sequenced on an Illumina iSeq 100. The authors' pipeline ran thus. Non-productive sequences were removed, and CDR3s that did not start with C, did not end with F or W, or were shorter than 7 amino acids were discarded. Antigen-specific clonotypes were identified with the MANAFEST web application by comparing peptide-stimulated wells with reference and other culture wells. Positive clones required FDR below 0.05, an odds ratio above 5, and productive frequency above 0.1% in at least two of three replicate wells. Cross-reactive clonotypes were defined as significantly expanded in both SARS-CoV-2 spike wells and at least one common cold coronavirus spike condition. Using R version 3.6.1, CDR3 homology was evaluated through Levenshtein distances (stringdist) along with unrooted phylogenetic trees (ape). The public sequencing data were trimmed at Q25 with fastp and processed into clonotypes with MiXCR by TCRdb, which kept only in-frame beta chains. CDR3 protein sequences are deduplicated, and each keeps its most common genes and DNA. The V and J calls reflect TCRdb's pipeline rather than the authors' work. Present in this sample are about 5,000 distinct CDR3 sequences, roughly 50% of which were seen just once. The ten top clones hold roughly 38% of the sample.

The chain joins TRBV6-1 to TRBJ1-2; 9 bases in the middle match TRBD1. The sequence came from a human donor who had recovered from COVID-19. Sequences were obtained from CD4+ T cells from blood, cultured in vitro. The CDR3 region has the sequence CASSRATGGNYGYTF. In nucleotides, the sequence is TGTGCCAGCAGTAGGGCGACAGGGGGAAACTATGGCTACACCTTC.